Each of the 4 T cell receptor beta chains below was sequenced from the same sample in a study of OX40 agonist ivuxolimab in advanced cancers. Some clones are missing from TCRdb's copy, which holds only in-frame ones; the method was immunoSEQ multiplex PCR. The sample has under 20,000 clones, around 90% seen once. Sequencing used CD4+ or CD8+ T cells sorted from blood, obtained in a trial of the OX40 agonist ivuxolimab. All receptors derive from an adult with an advanced solid tumor such as melanoma, head and neck, liver or kidney cancer.

This rearrangement joins TRBV2 to TRBJ1-4; perhaps TRBD1 as D (5 bases). Per germline, CDR1 SNHLY and CDR2 FYNNEI. Trimming stripped 1 base from V and 5 bases from J, with 11 bases between. The CDR3 is 15 amino acids. The CDR3: CASSEVGEGNEKLFF. The DNA for the CDR3 is TGTGCCAGCAGTGAAGTGGGGGAAGGGAATGAAAAACTGTTTTTT.

The J gene is TRBJ1-2, the V gene TRBV11-2, with 9 bases identical to TRBD1. Germline lookup yields CDR1 SGHAT and CDR2 FQNNGV. The CDR3 length is 13 residues. J gave up 1 base and V 9 bases, and 3 bases lay outside the gene matches. CDR3 sequence (DNA): TGTGCCAGTGGGACAGGGATTAACTATGGCTACACCTTC. Its protein is CASGTGINYGYTF.

V and J are TRBV6-1 and TRBJ2-5, with TRBD2 matching 8 bases. V shed 6 bases and J 4 bases; nucleotides not matched to a gene: 7. Per the germline V gene, CDR1 is MNHNS and CDR2 is SASEGT. The CDR3 sequence is 14 residues long. The CDR3 loop reads CASSASGSGETQYF. Here the CDR3 DNA reads TGTGCCAGCAGCGCGAGCGGGAGTGGAGAGACCCAGTACTTC.

CDR3 coding DNA: TGTGCCAGCAGCGTACCTAGCGGGAGCCGATACAATGAGCAGTTCTTC. The encoded protein is CASSVPSGSRYNEQFF. This rearrangement joins TRBV9 to TRBJ2-1; 10 bases agree with TRBD2. V was clipped by 1 base and J by 4 bases; unmatched bases: 5. This CDR3 is built from 16 residues. Germline-derived CDR1 and CDR2 are SGDLS and YYNGEE.